These 16 T cell receptor beta chains were all obtained from the same sample, sequenced in a study of T cells in Graves' hyperthyroidism and ophthalmopathy (dated by TCRdb to between 2017 and 2020). The library came from multiplex PCR. Sequencing was performed on an Illumina HiSeq 2000. The TCR beta CDR3 regions were amplified from the RNA transcripts. The TCR CDR3 was subjected to a first round of RT-PCR using the HTBI primer set and the Qiagen OneStep RT-PCR kit. TCRdb reran the public reads through fastp at Q25 and MiXCR, keeping productive beta chains. CDR3 protein sequences are deduplicated, and each keeps its most common genes and DNA. For this sample the table gives hundreds of thousands of distinct CDR3 sequences, of which around 26% were detected only once. Roughly 40% of the sample lies in the top ten. The sample was blood. The receptor set was obtained from a woman aged 40 to 50 with Graves' ophthalmopathy.

The V gene is TRBV18, the J gene TRBJ2-7; D is perhaps TRBD1 or TRBD2 (5 bases each). The germline V gene encodes CDR1 KGHSH and CDR2 LQKENI. The CDR3 is 15 amino acids. V was cut by 6 bases and J by 7 bases, with 22 bases left in between. The CDR3 DNA is TGTGCCAGCTCGCCTTACGGGACGCCCCCCCGAGAGCAGTACTTC. It encodes CASSPYGTPPREQYF.

There are many counts of this clonotype. The chain recombines TRBV28 with TRBJ2-7; tentatively, D is TRBD1 (6 bases). The V end was cut by 6 bases, the J end by 3 bases, with 15 bases between. The CDR3 runs to 14 residues. The germline gives CDR1 MDHEN, CDR2 SYDVKM. The CDR3 DNA reads TGTGCCAGCAGATTACCAAGCAGGGGCTACGAGCAGTACTTC. It translates to CASRLPSRGYEQYF.

This rearrangement joins TRBV30 to TRBJ2-7, with TRBD2 identical over 10 bases. CDR3 length: 15 residues. With V trimmed by 3 bases and J by 3 bases, 8 bases remained unmatched. Germline CDR1 is GTSNPN and CDR2 is SVGIG (reference sequence). The CDR3 DNA is TGTGCCTGGAGATCTGGTAGCGGGAGGCACTACGAGCAGTACTTC. This sequence encodes CAWRSGSGRHYEQYF.

This clonotype was detected only a few times. CDR3 DNA sequence: TGTGCCAGCAGGGGTTATTTGGACAGCCGGCGGCAATACGAGCAGTACTTC. It is translated as CASRGYLDSRRQYEQYF. The V call is TRBV4-2, the J call TRBJ2-7, with D possibly TRBD1 on 6 matching bases. The germline V gene has CDR1 LGHNA and CDR2 YNFKEQ. Trimming cost V 6 bases and J 4 bases, with 25 bases left between them. The CDR3 length is 17 residues.

This rearrangement joins TRBV6-1 to TRBJ2-7, with unresolved D. V shed 1 base and J shed 1 base, with 11 bases lying between them. Germline CDR1 and CDR2: MNHNS and SASEGT. This CDR3 spans 15 amino acids. The CDR3 nucleotides are TGTGCCAGCAGTGAAGGGCAGATTCCGTCCTACGAGCAGTACTTC. Its protein product is CASSEGQIPSYEQYF.

This clonotype was picked up many times. The chain carries TRBV11-2 and TRBJ1-2; maybe TRBD1 (6 bases). V gave up 5 bases and J gave up 5 bases, with 12 bases separating them. Per the germline V gene, CDR1 is SGHAT and CDR2 is FQNNGV. This CDR3 has 13 amino acids. CDR3 DNA: TGTGCCAGCAGCCTTGGACAGCCTTATGGCTACACCTTC. Its translation: CASSLGQPYGYTF.

This clonotype was picked up many times. The chain couples TRBV25-1 to TRBJ1-5; unclear D gene. Germline V gives CDR1 MGHDK, CDR2 SYGVNS. With 3 bases removed from V and 2 bases from J, the gap between germline ends came to 14 bases. CDR3 length equals 16 residues. Here the CDR3 DNA reads TGTGCCAGCAGTGAGTGTTGGCAGAGGTGCAATCAGCCCCAGCATTTT. This encodes CASSECWQRCNQPQHF.

This clonotype was seen once. The chain employs TRBV6-1 and TRBJ2-7, with 14 bases identical to TRBD2. The CDR3 extends over 16 amino acids. V lost 6 bases, J lost 10 bases, and 14 bases stayed unmatched. Germline CDR1 and CDR2: MNHNS and SASEGT. CDR3 sequence: CASSSGLAGVSAHQYF. CDR3 nucleotides: TGTGCCAGCAGCTCGGGACTAGCGGGAGTATCTGCACATCAGTACTTC.

The sample holds many counts of this clonotype. The rearrangement joins TRBV28 to TRBJ2-2, with no clear D. The CDR3 extends over 15 amino acids. Trimming shortened V by 2 bases and J by 0 bases, and 7 bases separated the two germline ends. CDR1 is MDHEN and CDR2 is SYDVKM in the germline V gene. CDR3 amino acids: CASSLSWANTGELFF. CDR3 DNA: TGTGCCAGCAGTTTAAGTTGGGCGAACACCGGGGAGCTGTTTTTT. Drawing the rest from reference TRBV28 and TRBJ2-2, the complete variable domain is DVKVTQSSRYLVKRTGEKVFLECVQDMDHENMFWYRQDPGLGLRLIYFSYDVKMKEKGDIPEGYSVSREKKERFSLILESASTNQTSMYLCASSLSWANTGELFFGEGSRLTVL.

This clonotype occurred many times. The chain is built from TRBV12-3 or TRBV12-4 and TRBJ2-5, with D possibly TRBD1 on 6 matching bases. V dropped 7 bases and J dropped 3 bases, with 9 bases sitting between them. CDR3 length: 12 amino acids. The CDR3 here is CASTRQEETQYF. In DNA form, the CDR3 reads TGTGCCAGCACTCGACAGGAAGAGACCCAGTACTTC.

There are many counts of this clonotype. The gene calls are TRBV5-1 and TRBJ1-2, with D maybe TRBD1 (5 bases). The CDR3 runs to 15 residues. CDR1 SGHRS and CDR2 YFSETQ come from the germline V gene. Trimming cost V 4 bases and J 4 bases, with 17 bases left between them. CDR3 region: CASSDSPGTGYGYTF. The CDR3 DNA follows: TGCGCCAGCAGCGACTCCCCCGGGACGGGCTATGGCTACACCTTC. The full variable domain, with the rest looked up from reference TRBV5-1 and TRBJ1-2, is KAGVTQTPRYLIKTRGQQVTLSCSPISGHRSVSWYQQTPGQGLQFLFEYFSETQRNKGNFPGRFSGRQFSNSRSEMNVSTLELGDSALYLCASSDSPGTGYGYTFGSGTRLTVV.

This clonotype was detected many times. The CDR3 is CASNAYTGELFF. The CDR3 nucleotides are TGTGCCAGCAATGCCTACACCGGGGAGCTGTTTTTT. The rearrangement uses TRBV6-1 and TRBJ2-2; no clear D. The germline V gene has CDR1 MNHNS and CDR2 SASEGT. V lost 7 bases, J lost 3 bases, and 6 bases lay in between. This CDR3 has 12 residues.

This clonotype has a count of ten or more. Since a much larger clone is just one base distant, this may be a read error. The V call is TRBV28, the J call TRBJ2-7, with 10 bases identical to TRBD1. This CDR3 has 14 residues. Looked up from germline, CDR1 is MDHEN and CDR2 is SYDVKM. Trimming cost V 6 bases and J 3 bases; bases outside gene matches: 5. CDR3 sequence reads: CASSSGTGDYEQYF. CDR3 coding DNA: TGTGCCAGCAGCTCCGGGACAGGGGACTACGAGCAGTACTTC. Full variable domain (outside the CDR3, taken from reference TRBV28 and TRBJ2-7): DVKVTQSSRYLVKRTGEKVFLECVQDMDHENMFWYRQDPGLGLRLIYFSYDVKMKEKGDIPEGYSVSREKKERFSLILESASTNQTSMYLCASSSGTGDYEQYFGPGTRLTVT.

This clonotype was counted between two and nine times. Here the CDR3 reads CASKSGAGYYEQYF. The CDR3 DNA reads TGTGCCAGCAAGAGCGGAGCTGGGTACTACGAGCAGTACTTC. The chain has TRBV28 and TRBJ2-7, with a tentative D call TRBD2 (5 bases). Germline values: CDR1 MDHEN, CDR2 SYDVKM. Trimming removed 7 bases from V and 3 bases from J, with 16 bases in between. There are 14 residues in the CDR3.

The CDR3 sequence: CASSPGEARPAGYTF. For the CDR3, the DNA is TGTGCCAGCTCACCGGGCGAGGCCCGCCCGGCTGGCTACACCTTC. The V call is TRBV18, the J call TRBJ1-2; D call uncertain. V lost 3 bases, J lost 7 bases, and 18 bases lay in between. The CDR3 length is 15 residues. CDR1 and CDR2 from the germline V gene are KGHSH and LQKENI.

Many counts were recorded for this clonotype. The chain uses TRBV7-3 and TRBJ2-2; 7 nucleotides line up with TRBD1. This CDR3 contains 15 residues. Germline loops: CDR1 SGHTA, CDR2 FQGTGA. V gave up 5 bases and J gave up 1 base; unmatched junction bases: 4. CDR3 bases: TGTGCCAGCAGCAGAAACAGGGGGAACACCGGGGAGCTGTTTTTT. As protein: CASSRNRGNTGELFF.